This TCR beta chain was recorded in a study of T-cell memory formation after mild COVID-19. At the level of the study: Clusters were largely donor specific.

TCRdb used MiXCR to reprocess the 5' RACE reads, holding one entry per CDR3 protein. The sample shows about 320,000 distinct CDR3 sequences, roughly an eighth of them seen only once. Only a few counts were recorded for this clonotype. Germline V CDR1 and CDR2: SGDLS, YYNGEE. The CDR3 is 14 amino acids. V dropped 4 bases and J dropped 6 bases, with 14 bases sitting between them. V gene TRBV9 combines with J gene TRBJ1-3; D possibly corresponds to TRBD1 (6 bases). The sequencing input was PBMCs or a T cell subset sorted from them (not recorded which). This receptor was obtained from a man younger than 35 who had mild COVID-19 (a few samples of this study predate the infection). Cell type and time point are not known. The CDR3 is CASSPTGRENTIYF. The CDR3 coding sequence is TGTGCCAGCAGCCCCACAGGGAGGGAAAACACCATATATTTT.